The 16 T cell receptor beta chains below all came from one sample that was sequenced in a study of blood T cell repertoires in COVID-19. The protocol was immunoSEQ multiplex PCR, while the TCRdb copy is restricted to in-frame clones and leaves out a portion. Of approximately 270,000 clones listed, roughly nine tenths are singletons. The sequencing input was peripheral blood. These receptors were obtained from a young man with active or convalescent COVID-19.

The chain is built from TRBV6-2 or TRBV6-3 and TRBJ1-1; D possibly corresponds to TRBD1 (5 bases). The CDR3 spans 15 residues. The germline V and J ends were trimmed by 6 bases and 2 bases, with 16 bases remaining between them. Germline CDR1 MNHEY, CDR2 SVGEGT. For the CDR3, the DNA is TGTGCCAGCAGCTCACCCGCAGGGTCCAACACTGAAGCTTTCTTT. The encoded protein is CASSSPAGSNTEAFF.

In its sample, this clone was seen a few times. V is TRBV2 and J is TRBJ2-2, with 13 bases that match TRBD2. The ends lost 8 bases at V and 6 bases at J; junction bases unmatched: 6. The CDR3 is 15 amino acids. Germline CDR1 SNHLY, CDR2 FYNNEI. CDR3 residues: CASGGTSGIPGELFF. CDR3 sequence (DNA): TGTGCCAGCGGGGGGACTAGCGGGATTCCCGGGGAGCTGTTTTTT.

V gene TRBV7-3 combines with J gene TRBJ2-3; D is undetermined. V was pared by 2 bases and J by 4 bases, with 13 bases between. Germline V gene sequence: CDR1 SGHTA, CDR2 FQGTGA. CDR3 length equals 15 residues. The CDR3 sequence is CASSLASRSADTQYF. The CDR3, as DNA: TGTGCCAGCAGCTTAGCGTCGCGTTCGGCAGATACGCAGTATTTT.

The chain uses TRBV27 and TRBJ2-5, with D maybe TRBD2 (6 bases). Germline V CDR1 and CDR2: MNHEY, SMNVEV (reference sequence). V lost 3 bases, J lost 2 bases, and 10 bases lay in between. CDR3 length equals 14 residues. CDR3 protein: CASSFSGGQETQYF. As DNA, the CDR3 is TGTGCCAGCAGTTTTAGTGGGGGGCAAGAGACCCAGTACTTC.

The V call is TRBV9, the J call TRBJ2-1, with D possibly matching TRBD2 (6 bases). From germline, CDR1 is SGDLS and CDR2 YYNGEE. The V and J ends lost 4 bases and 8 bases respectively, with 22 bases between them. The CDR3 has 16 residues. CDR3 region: CASSKLTGVSGDEQFF. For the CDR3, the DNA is TGTGCCAGCAGCAAACTAACGGGGGTGAGTGGCGATGAGCAGTTCTTC. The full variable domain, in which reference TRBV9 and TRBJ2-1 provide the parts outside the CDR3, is DSGVTQTPKHLITATGQRVTLRCSPRSGDLSVYWYQQSLDQGLQFLIQYYNGEERAKGNILERFSAQQFPDLHSELNLSSLELGDSALYFCASSKLTGVSGDEQFFGPGTRLTVL.

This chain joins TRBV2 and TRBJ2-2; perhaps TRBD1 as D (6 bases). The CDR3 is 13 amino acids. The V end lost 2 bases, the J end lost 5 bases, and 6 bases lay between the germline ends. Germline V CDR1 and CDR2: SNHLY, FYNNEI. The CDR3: CASSEQGTGELFF. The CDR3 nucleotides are TGTGCCAGCAGTGAACAGGGGACCGGGGAGCTGTTTTTT.

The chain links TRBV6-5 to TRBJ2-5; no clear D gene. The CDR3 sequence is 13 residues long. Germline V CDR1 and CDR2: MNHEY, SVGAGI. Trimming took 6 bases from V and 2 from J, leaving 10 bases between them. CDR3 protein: CASSPGSQETQYF. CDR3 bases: TGTGCCAGCAGCCCCGGGTCGCAAGAGACCCAGTACTTC.

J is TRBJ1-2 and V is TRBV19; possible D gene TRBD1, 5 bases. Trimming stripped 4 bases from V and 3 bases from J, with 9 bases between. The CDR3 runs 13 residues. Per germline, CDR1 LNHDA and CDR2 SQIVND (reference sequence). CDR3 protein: CASSKTADYGYTF. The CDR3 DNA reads TGTGCCAGTAGTAAGACAGCAGACTATGGCTACACCTTC.

The DNA for the CDR3 is TGTGCCAGCAGCCAAGGGGGGGGGCAGTTCTTC. Encoded protein: CASSQGGGQFF. This rearrangement joins TRBV12-3 or TRBV12-4 to TRBJ2-1; maybe TRBD2 (7 bases). The CDR3 contains 11 residues. V gave up 6 bases and J gave up 12 bases, with 12 bases separating them.

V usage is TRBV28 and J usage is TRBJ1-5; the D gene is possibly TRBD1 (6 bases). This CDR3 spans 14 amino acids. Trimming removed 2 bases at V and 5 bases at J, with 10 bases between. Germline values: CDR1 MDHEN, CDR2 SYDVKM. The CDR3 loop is CASSLGRGHQPQHF. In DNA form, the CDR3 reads TGTGCCAGCAGTTTAGGCAGGGGACATCAGCCCCAGCATTTT.

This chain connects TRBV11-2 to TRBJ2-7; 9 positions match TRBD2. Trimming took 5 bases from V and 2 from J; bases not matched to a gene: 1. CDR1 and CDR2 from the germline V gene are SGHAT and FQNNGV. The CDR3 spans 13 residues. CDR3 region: CASSLAGTYEQYF. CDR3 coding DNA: TGTGCCAGCAGCCTAGCGGGAACCTACGAGCAGTACTTC.

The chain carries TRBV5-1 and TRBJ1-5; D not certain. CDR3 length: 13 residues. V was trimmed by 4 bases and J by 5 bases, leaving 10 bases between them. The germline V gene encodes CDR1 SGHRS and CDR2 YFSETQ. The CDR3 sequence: CASSLREDQPQHF. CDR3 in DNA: TGCGCCAGCAGCCTTCGGGAGGATCAGCCCCAGCATTTT.

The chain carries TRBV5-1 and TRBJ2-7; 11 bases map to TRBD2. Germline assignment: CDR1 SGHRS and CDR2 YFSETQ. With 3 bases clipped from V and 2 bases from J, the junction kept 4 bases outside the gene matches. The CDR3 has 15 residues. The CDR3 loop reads CASSYGLAGPYEQYF. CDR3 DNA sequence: TGCGCCAGCAGCTATGGACTAGCGGGTCCCTACGAGCAGTACTTC.

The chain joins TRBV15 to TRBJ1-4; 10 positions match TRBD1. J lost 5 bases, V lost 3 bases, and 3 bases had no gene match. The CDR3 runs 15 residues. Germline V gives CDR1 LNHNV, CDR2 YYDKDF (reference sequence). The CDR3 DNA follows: TGTGCCACCAGCAGCACGGACAGGGGGAATGAAAAACTGTTTTTT. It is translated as CATSSTDRGNEKLFF.

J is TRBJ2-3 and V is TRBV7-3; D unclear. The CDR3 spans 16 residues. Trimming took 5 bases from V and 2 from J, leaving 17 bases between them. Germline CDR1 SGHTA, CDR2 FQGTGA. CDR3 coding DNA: TGTGCCAGCAGCCGAGGTGGCTCCTCATTCACAGATACGCAGTATTTT. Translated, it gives CASSRGGSSFTDTQYF.

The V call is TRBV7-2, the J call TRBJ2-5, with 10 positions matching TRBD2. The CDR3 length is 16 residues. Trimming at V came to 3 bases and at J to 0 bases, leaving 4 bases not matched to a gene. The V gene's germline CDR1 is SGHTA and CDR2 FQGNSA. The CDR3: CASSFQAGGNQETQYF. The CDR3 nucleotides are TGTGCCAGCAGCTTCCAAGCGGGGGGGAACCAAGAGACCCAGTACTTC.